The 26 T cell receptor beta chains below all came from one sample that was sequenced in a study of CD8 T cells in ankylosing spondylitis. TCRdb itself ran the 5' RACE reads through MiXCR, one entry per CDR3 protein. Among a few hundred thousand distinct CDR3 sequences listed, about 10% were seen once. Sequencing was performed on blood, either unsorted or a sorted T cell fraction (not recorded which). The receptors here all came from a male donor with ankylosing spondylitis or in good health (not recorded which).

The V gene is TRBV18, the J gene TRBJ1-2, with D tentatively TRBD1 (5 bases). CDR3 length: 13 amino acids. Per germline, CDR1 KGHSH and CDR2 LQKENI. Deletions cut 3 bases from V and 5 bases from J, with 10 bases between. The CDR3 coding sequence is TGTGCCAGCTCACCCGGGACGGAATATGGCTACACCTTC. Translating it yields CASSPGTEYGYTF.

In its sample, this clonotype was seen a few times. The chain links TRBV7-3 to TRBJ1-1; weak D call: TRBD1 (5 bases). Germline CDR1 is SGHTA and CDR2 is FQGTGA. V was shortened by 6 bases and J by 1 base, with 12 bases between the two germline ends. CDR3 size: 14 residues. DNA for the CDR3: TGTGCCAGCAGTCGCATGGGGGGGAACACTGAAGCTTTCTTT. The encoded protein is CASSRMGGNTEAFF.

This rearrangement joins TRBV7-6 to TRBJ2-3; D remains ambiguous. Trimming stripped 5 bases from V and 5 bases from J, with 11 bases between. The CDR3 totals 13 residues. CDR1 is SGHVS and CDR2 is FNYEAQ in the germline V gene. The CDR3: CASSPPPGDTQYF. In DNA, the CDR3 is TGTGCCAGCAGCCCGCCTCCAGGAGATACGCAGTATTTT.

This clonotype was counted at least ten times. The V gene is TRBV7-6, the J gene TRBJ1-6; 8 bases line up with TRBD1. The germline CDR1 and CDR2 sequences are SGHVS and FNYEAQ. The CDR3 extends over 15 amino acids. Unmatched junction bases numbered 3, after V lost 1 base and J lost 7 bases. In DNA, the CDR3 is TGTGCCAGCAGCTTAGGACAGGGGTTGAATTCACCCCTCCACTTT. It encodes CASSLGQGLNSPLHF.

This clonotype was detected ten times or more. The chain is built from TRBV10-3 and TRBJ2-1; maybe TRBD2 (6 bases). Germline V gives CDR1 ENHRY, CDR2 SYGVKD. Trimming removed 4 bases at V and 6 bases at J, with 13 bases between. This CDR3 is 14 amino acids long. The CDR3 reads CAISVGGEPNEQFF. The CDR3 DNA sequence: TGTGCCATCAGTGTGGGCGGGGAACCCAATGAGCAGTTCTTC.

This clonotype was counted at least ten times. The rearrangement links TRBV12-3 or TRBV12-4 to TRBJ1-2; D uncertain. V lost 5 bases to trimming and J lost 8 bases, with 18 bases between them. This CDR3 is 14 amino acids long. In DNA, the CDR3 is TGTGCCAGCAGTGCCCGGGATGGTCTCGGGGGCTACACCTTC. This gives the protein CASSARDGLGGYTF.

This clonotype appeared a few times. The V call is TRBV12-3 or TRBV12-4, the J call TRBJ2-3; weak D call: TRBD1 (5 bases). The CDR3 runs to 16 residues. V was trimmed by 6 bases and J by 4 bases, leaving 20 bases between them. This chain's CDR3 is CASSPGHKLASDTQYF. In nucleotides, the CDR3 is TGTGCCAGCAGCCCCGGACACAAACTGGCTTCAGATACGCAGTATTTT.

This clonotype was detected many times. The J gene is TRBJ2-3, the V gene TRBV20-1; 9 bases align to TRBD2. CDR3 length: 16 residues. Germline lookup yields CDR1 DFQATT and CDR2 SNEGSKA (reference sequence). V lost 3 bases to trimming and J lost 6 bases; unmatched junction nucleotides: 13. CDR3 DNA sequence: TGCAGTGCTAGCAAACGGGAGCGGGAGGTGGAGGATACGCAGTATTTT. Protein sequence: CSASKREREVEDTQYF.

This clonotype occurred a few times. This CDR3 is CASSQLRGTDYEQYF. CDR3 bases: TGTGCCAGCAGCCAACTGAGGGGTACTGACTACGAGCAGTACTTC. V gene TRBV3-1 combines with J gene TRBJ2-7; D may correspond to TRBD1 or TRBD2 (5 bases each). There are 15 residues in the CDR3. The V gene lost 2 bases and the J gene lost 3 bases, with 14 bases spanning the gap. Per the germline V gene, CDR1 is LGHDT and CDR2 is YNNKEL (reference sequence).

At least ten counts were recorded for this clonotype. V gene TRBV20-1 combines with J gene TRBJ2-3; 13 bases line up with TRBD2. Per the germline V gene, CDR1 is DFQATT and CDR2 is SNEGSKA (reference sequence). The CDR3 loop spans 17 amino acids. Trimming at V came to 5 bases and at J to 1 base, leaving 9 bases not matched to a gene. The CDR3 sequence: CSARPPGLAGGTDTQYF. The CDR3 region has the DNA TGCAGTGCTCGGCCCCCTGGACTAGCGGGGGGCACAGATACGCAGTATTTT.

This clonotype was recorded at least ten times. The genes are TRBV12-3 or TRBV12-4 and TRBJ2-2; 10 nucleotides align to TRBD2. This CDR3 spans 16 amino acids. After removal of 7 bases from V and 8 bases from J, the junction contained 13 bases not matched to a gene. CDR3 loop: CASKPIAGGSAGELFF. CDR3 coding DNA: TGTGCCAGCAAACCCATAGCGGGAGGTTCGGCGGGGGAGCTGTTTTTT.

The chain has TRBV5-6 and TRBJ1-1; unclear D gene. This CDR3 comprises 14 residues. The germline V and J ends were trimmed by 4 bases and 4 bases, with 14 bases remaining between them. Germline V gene lookup returns CDR1 SGHDT and CDR2 YYEEEE. The CDR3 bases are TGTGCCAGCAGCCACTATGGGGAGGTCACTGAAGCTTTCTTT. It translates to CASSHYGEVTEAFF.

The J gene is TRBJ1-1, the V gene TRBV5-1, with D tentatively TRBD1 (5 bases). V shed 1 base and J shed 1 base, with 8 bases lying between them. This CDR3 comprises 14 residues. Germline V lookup: CDR1 SGHRS, CDR2 YFSETQ. The CDR3 DNA is TGCGCCAGCAGCTTGCAGGGCAAGAACACTGAAGCTTTCTTT. The encoded protein is CASSLQGKNTEAFF.

This clonotype was seen many times. The chain links TRBV29-1 to TRBJ2-2; 8 nucleotides agree with TRBD1. The V gene end was trimmed by 7 bases and the J gene end by 6 bases; junction bases not matched to a gene: 1. CDR1 and CDR2 from the germline V gene are SQVTM and ANQGSEA. CDR3 size: 11 residues. The CDR3 DNA sequence: TGCAGCGCAGGGGGCTCCGGGGAGCTGTTTTTT. Its translation: CSAGGSGELFF.

This clonotype has just a few counts. The gene calls are TRBV20-1 and TRBJ2-2; D gene unclear. Per germline, CDR1 DFQATT and CDR2 SNEGSKA (reference sequence). This CDR3 region has 13 residues. Trimming took 3 bases from V and 3 from J, leaving 8 bases between them. CDR3 coding DNA: TGCAGTGCTAGGGGCAGTCACACCGGGGAGCTGTTTTTT. Translation gives CSARGSHTGELFF.

This clonotype has only a few counts. The V and J genes are TRBV7-9 and TRBJ2-2, with 8 bases aligning to TRBD2. V was clipped by 10 bases and J by 1 base; unmatched bases: 14. The CDR3 has 17 amino acids. CDR1 SEHNR and CDR2 FQNEAQ come from the germline V gene (reference sequence). The CDR3 sequence: CANPAGRERGNTGELFF. The CDR3 nucleotides read TGTGCCAACCCTGCCGGGAGGGAAAGAGGGAACACCGGGGAGCTGTTTTTT.

Ten or more counts support this clonotype. The gene calls are TRBV27 and TRBJ1-4; D not certain. Deletions cut 3 bases from V and 4 bases from J, with 12 bases between. Germline CDR1 MNHEY, CDR2 SMNVEV (reference sequence). The CDR3 has 15 residues. Written as DNA, the CDR3 is TGTGCCAGCAGTTTCTCAGGAGGGATTAATGAAAAACTGTTTTTT. Amino acids: CASSFSGGINEKLFF. Variable domain in full (rest from reference TRBV27 and TRBJ1-4): EAQVTQNPRYLITVTGKKLTVTCSQNMNHEYMSWYRQDPGLGLRQIYYSMNVEVTDKGDVPEGYKVSRKEKRNFPLILESPSPNQTSLYFCASSFSGGINEKLFFGSGTQLSVL.

This clonotype was counted between two and nine times. The V gene is TRBV4-1, the J gene TRBJ2-7; possible D gene TRBD2, 5 bases. Looked up from germline, CDR1 is MGHRA and CDR2 is YSYEKL. The CDR3 sequence is 17 residues long. V lost 0 bases and J lost 3, with 18 bases in between. The CDR3 protein is CASSQDFLGGPFYEQYF. As DNA, the CDR3 is TGCGCCAGCAGCCAAGATTTTTTGGGCGGGCCCTTCTACGAGCAGTACTTC.

About this clonotype: With a much larger clone just one base away, this may be a read error. This chain connects TRBV20-1 to TRBJ2-7; 8 bases map to TRBD1. The CDR3 spans 14 residues. The junction had 10 bases not matched to a gene; V was cut back by 7 bases and J by 2 bases. CDR1 and CDR2 (germline): DFQATT, SNEGSKA (reference sequence). The CDR3: CSVSRTGSTYEQYF. CDR3 coding DNA: TGCAGTGTTAGTAGGACAGGGTCAACCTACGAGCAGTACTTC.

This clonotype was counted many times. The CDR3 bases are TGCGCCAGCAGCCCTCTGGCGGGACAGGGGGCGACCGGGGAGCTGTTTTTT. This encodes CASSPLAGQGATGELFF. The chain uses TRBV5-1 and TRBJ2-2; 12 bases match TRBD1. The CDR3 is made up of 17 amino acids. Germline CDR1 and CDR2: SGHRS and YFSETQ. With 4 bases clipped from V and 5 bases from J, the junction kept 9 bases outside the gene matches.

This clonotype showed up many times. In nucleotides, the CDR3 is TGCGCCAGCAGCTTGGCGGCGGGGGGCAACCCCTACGAGCAGTACTTC. The encoded protein is CASSLAAGGNPYEQYF. The chain employs TRBV5-1 and TRBJ2-7; the match to TRBD2 covers 8 bases. This CDR3 comprises 16 residues. CDR1 SGHRS and CDR2 YFSETQ come from the germline V gene. With V trimmed by 0 bases and J by 2 bases, 7 bases remained unmatched.

This clonotype occurred many times. This chain uses TRBV6-1 with TRBJ2-3, with unresolved D. The CDR3 is 12 residues long. CDR1 and CDR2 from the germline V gene are MNHNS and SASEGT. Trimming took 2 bases from V and 5 from J, leaving 5 bases between them. In nucleotides, the CDR3 is TGTGCCAGCAGTGAACTAAAAGATACGCAGTATTTT. Amino acids: CASSELKDTQYF.

The J gene is TRBJ2-1, the V gene TRBV12-3 or TRBV12-4; D ambiguous. With 6 bases removed from V and 7 bases from J, the gap between germline ends came to 13 bases. This CDR3 is built from 13 residues. The CDR3 reads CASSSTGWNEQFF. In DNA, the CDR3 is TGTGCCAGCAGCTCGACCGGGTGGAATGAGCAGTTCTTC.

This clonotype appeared a few times. This sequence joins TRBV5-1 and TRBJ1-1, with D perhaps TRBD1 (5 bases). From germline, CDR1 is SGHRS and CDR2 YFSETQ. The CDR3 totals 12 residues. Trimming left V 3 bases short and J 8 bases short, with 11 bases between. This chain's CDR3 is CASSSGAGEAFF. For the CDR3, the DNA is TGCGCCAGCAGCTCCGGGGCAGGGGAAGCTTTCTTT.

Ten or more counts support this clonotype. The junction departs from germline at one end; a sequencing error may be responsible. The V call is TRBV7-9, the J call TRBJ2-7; weak D call: TRBD1 (5 bases). Germline lookup yields CDR1 SEHNR and CDR2 FQNEAQ (reference sequence). The CDR3 sequence is 12 residues long. The CDR3 region is CASSLGDYEQYF. In DNA, the CDR3 is TGCGCCAGCAGCTTAGGGGACTACGAGCAGTACTTC.

The table lists this clonotype with many counts. The J gene is TRBJ2-2, the V gene TRBV24-1; D possibly uses TRBD1 or TRBD2 (6 bases each). This CDR3 has 13 amino acids. The germline gives CDR1 KGHDR, CDR2 SFDVKD. V gave up 7 bases and J gave up 6 bases, with 11 bases separating them. The CDR3 region has the DNA TGTGCCACCAGGGGGGGCGGATCCGGGGAGCTGTTTTTT. Protein: CATRGGGSGELFF.